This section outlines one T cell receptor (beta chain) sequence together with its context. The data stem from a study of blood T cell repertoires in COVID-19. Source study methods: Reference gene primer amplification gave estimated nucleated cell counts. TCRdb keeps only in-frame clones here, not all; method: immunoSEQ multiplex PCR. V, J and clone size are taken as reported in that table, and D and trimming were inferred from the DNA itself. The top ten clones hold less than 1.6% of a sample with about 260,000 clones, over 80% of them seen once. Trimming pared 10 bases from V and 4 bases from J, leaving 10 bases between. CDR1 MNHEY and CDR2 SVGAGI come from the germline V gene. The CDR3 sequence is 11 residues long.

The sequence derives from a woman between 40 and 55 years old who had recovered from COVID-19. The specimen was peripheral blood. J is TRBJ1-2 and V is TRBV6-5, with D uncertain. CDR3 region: CATASGYGYTF. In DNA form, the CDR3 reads TGTGCCACAGCGAGCGGCTATGGCTACACCTTC.